This T cell receptor beta chain originates from a study of human T cells and chemical hapten exposure. Whole-study results and caveats: Donors were affected by alopecia, so their immune reaction might vary from that of healthy individuals.

The time point: patch test 1, 2 weeks after DPC sensitization. The treatment: therapeutic diphenylcyclopropenone sensitization with weekly scalp DPC. A few counts support this clonotype. Antigen specificity is unknown. The CDR3 is made up of 15 amino acids. Germline V gene lookup returns CDR1 LNHNV and CDR2 YYDKDF (reference sequence). The germline V and J ends were trimmed by 5 bases and 0 bases, with 11 bases remaining between them. TCRdb independently ran MiXCR on the RACE reads; one entry per CDR3 protein. In the table there are some 120,000 distinct CDR3 sequences, about 12% of which are singletons.

V and J are TRBV15 and TRBJ2-1; D is undetermined. The sample consisted of whole blood, taken in connection with sensitization to the hapten diphenylcyclopropenone (DPC). This receptor was obtained from a woman aged 50 to 65 with alopecia areata. Some clones in this sample may be carry-over from other donors' samples. The CDR3 DNA reads as TGTGCCACCAGCCGCCGCTCGAGCTCCTACAATGAGCAGTTCTTC. Protein sequence: CATSRRSSSYNEQFF.